This entry is about one T cell receptor beta chain. The antigen is undetermined. Any patient presenting with uncontrolled infection, other autoimmune disease, pregnancy or lactation was left out. Clinical symptoms, serum thyroxine, TRAb, thyroid ultrasound and orbital computed tomography informed diagnoses. The sample belongs to a study of T cells in Graves' hyperthyroidism and ophthalmopathy. Germline V gene lookup returns CDR1 MNHEY and CDR2 SMNVEV (reference sequence). The germline V and J ends were trimmed by 8 bases and 5 bases, with 9 bases remaining between them. This CDR3 has 11 residues. Regarding the study as a whole: A 13 V-J signature model discriminated ophthalmopathy versus stable hyperthyroidism. Blood shared most expanded thyroid clonotypes above 0.001.

RNA transcripts gave rise to amplified TCR beta CDR3 regions. The HTBI primer set was used in a first-round RT-PCR of the TCR CDR3. MiXCR, applied by TCRdb to the multiplex PCR reads, yields one record per CDR3 protein. This sample has 700,000 or so distinct CDR3 sequences, with roughly 14% found just once. The sequencing sample was made of blood. The chain recombines TRBV27 with TRBJ2-5; D is unresolved. The TCR was taken from a woman between 45 and 65 years old with Graves' ophthalmopathy. The DNA for the CDR3 is TGTGCCAGCGGGCGTGGTGAGACCCAGTACTTC. This encodes CASGRGETQYF.